One sample yielded the 5 T cell receptor beta chains listed below, sequenced in a study of blood T cell repertoires in COVID-19. TCRdb keeps only in-frame clones here, not all; method: immunoSEQ multiplex PCR. Of 200,000 to 250,000 clones listed, approximately 82% were seen once; the top ten hold about 1.5%. Sequences were obtained from peripheral blood. The receptors come from a woman aged 40 to 50 who had recovered from COVID-19.

The chain couples TRBV5-6 to TRBJ2-7; perhaps TRBD1 as D (5 bases). CDR1 is SGHDT, CDR2 YYEEEE, per germline. This CDR3 spans 12 amino acids. V shed 4 bases and J shed 4 bases, with 9 bases lying between them. For the CDR3, the DNA is TGTGCCAGCAGCGTGCAGGGATACGAGCAGTACTTC. Protein product: CASSVQGYEQYF.

The gene calls are TRBV5-1 and TRBJ1-1; D possibly corresponds to TRBD1 (5 bases). The germline V gene encodes CDR1 SGHRS and CDR2 YFSETQ. The length of the CDR3 is 12 residues. Trimming removed 3 bases at V and 7 bases at J, with 10 bases between. The CDR3 coding sequence is TGCGCCAGCAGCTATGTGGGGGGTGAAGCTTTCTTT. As protein: CASSYVGGEAFF. Full variable domain (outside the CDR3, taken from reference TRBV5-1 and TRBJ1-1): KAGVTQTPRYLIKTRGQQVTLSCSPISGHRSVSWYQQTPGQGLQFLFEYFSETQRNKGNFPGRFSGRQFSNSRSEMNVSTLELGDSALYLCASSYVGGEAFFGQGTRLTVV.

The chain carries TRBV19 and TRBJ1-4, with TRBD1 matching over 7 bases. CDR3 length: 14 amino acids. Germline V lookup: CDR1 LNHDA, CDR2 SQIVND (reference sequence). V gave up 6 bases and J gave up 10 bases; unmatched junction bases: 11. The CDR3 sequence: CASSRDSGLGKLFF. The CDR3 DNA reads as TGTGCCAGTAGCCGGGACAGCGGATTAGGAAAACTGTTTTTT.

This chain links TRBV10-3 with TRBJ2-7; possibly TRBD2 for D (6 bases). V lost 4 bases, J lost 0 bases, and 19 bases lay in between. The CDR3 is 17 residues long. CDR1 is ENHRY, CDR2 SYGVKD, per germline. CDR3 in DNA: TGTGCCATCAGTGGGCGGGGCGGAGCGACCATCTCCTACGAGCAGTACTTC. Its protein is CAISGRGGATISYEQYF.

The chain uses TRBV10-3 and TRBJ1-4, with 8 bases aligning to TRBD1. Germline values: CDR1 ENHRY, CDR2 SYGVKD. The CDR3 totals 15 residues. With V trimmed by 6 bases and J by 8 bases, 11 bases remained unmatched. CDR3 in DNA: TGTGCCATCAGCCCGGGACAGGCAGCTGTGGAAAAACTGTTTTTT. Translating it yields CAISPGQAAVEKLFF.